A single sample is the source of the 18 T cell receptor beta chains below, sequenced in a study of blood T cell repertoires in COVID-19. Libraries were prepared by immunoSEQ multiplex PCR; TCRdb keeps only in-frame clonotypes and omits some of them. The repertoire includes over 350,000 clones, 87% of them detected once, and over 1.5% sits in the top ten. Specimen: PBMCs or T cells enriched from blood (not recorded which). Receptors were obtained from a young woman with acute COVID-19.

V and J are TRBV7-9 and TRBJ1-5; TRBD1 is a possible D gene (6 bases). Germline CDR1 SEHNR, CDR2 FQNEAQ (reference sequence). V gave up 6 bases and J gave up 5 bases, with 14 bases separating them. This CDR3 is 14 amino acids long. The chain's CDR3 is CASSQGQWDQPQHF. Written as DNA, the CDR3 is TGTGCCAGCAGTCAAGGACAGTGGGATCAGCCCCAGCATTTT.

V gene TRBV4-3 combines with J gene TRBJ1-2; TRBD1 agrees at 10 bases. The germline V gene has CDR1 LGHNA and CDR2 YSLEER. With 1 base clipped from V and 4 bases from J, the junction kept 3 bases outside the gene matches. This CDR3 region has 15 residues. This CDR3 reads CASSQGTGGAYGYTF. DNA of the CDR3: TGCGCCAGCAGCCAAGGGACAGGGGGGGCCTATGGCTACACCTTC.

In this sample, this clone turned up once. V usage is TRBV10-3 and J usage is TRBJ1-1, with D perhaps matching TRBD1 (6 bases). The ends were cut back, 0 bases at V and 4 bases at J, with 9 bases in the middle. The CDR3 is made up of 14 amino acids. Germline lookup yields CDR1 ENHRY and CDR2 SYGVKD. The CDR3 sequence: CAISESGQPTEAFF. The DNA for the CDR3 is TGTGCCATCAGTGAGTCGGGACAACCCACTGAAGCTTTCTTT.

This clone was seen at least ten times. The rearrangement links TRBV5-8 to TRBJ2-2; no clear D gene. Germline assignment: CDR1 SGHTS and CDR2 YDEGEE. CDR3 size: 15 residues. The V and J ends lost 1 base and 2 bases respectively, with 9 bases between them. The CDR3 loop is CASSLTTDNTGELFF. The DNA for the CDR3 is TGTGCCAGCAGCTTGACTACGGATAACACCGGGGAGCTGTTTTTT. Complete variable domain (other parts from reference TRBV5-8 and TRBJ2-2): EAGVTQSPTHLIKTRGQQATLRCSPISGHTSVYWYQQALGLGLQFLLWYDEGEERNRGNFPPRFSGRQFPNYSSELNVNALELEDSALYLCASSLTTDNTGELFFGEGSRLTVL.

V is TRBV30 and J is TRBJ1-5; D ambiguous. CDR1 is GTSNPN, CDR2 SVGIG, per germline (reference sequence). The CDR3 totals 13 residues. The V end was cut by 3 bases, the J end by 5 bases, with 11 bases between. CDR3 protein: CAWSTGRDQPQHF. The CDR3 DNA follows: TGTGCCTGGAGCACGGGGAGGGATCAGCCCCAGCATTTT.

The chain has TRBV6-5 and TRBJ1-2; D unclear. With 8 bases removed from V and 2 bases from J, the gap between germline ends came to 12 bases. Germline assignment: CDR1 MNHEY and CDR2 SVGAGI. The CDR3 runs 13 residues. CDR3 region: CASWRGRNYGYTF. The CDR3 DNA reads TGTGCCAGCTGGCGGGGAAGGAACTATGGCTACACCTTC.

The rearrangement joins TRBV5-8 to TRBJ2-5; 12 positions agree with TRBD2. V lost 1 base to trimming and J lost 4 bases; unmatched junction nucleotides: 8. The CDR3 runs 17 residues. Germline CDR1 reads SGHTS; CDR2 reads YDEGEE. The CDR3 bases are TGTGCCAGCAGCTTGATGAGGACTAGCGGGGAGTCAGAGACCCAGTACTTC. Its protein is CASSLMRTSGESETQYF.

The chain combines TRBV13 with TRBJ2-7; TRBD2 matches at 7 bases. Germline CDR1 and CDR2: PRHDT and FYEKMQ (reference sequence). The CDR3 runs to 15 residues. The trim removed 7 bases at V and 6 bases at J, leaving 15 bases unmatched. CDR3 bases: TGTGCCAGCAACCACGGAGGGACTAACTCCGCCGAGCAGTACTTC. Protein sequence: CASNHGGTNSAEQYF.

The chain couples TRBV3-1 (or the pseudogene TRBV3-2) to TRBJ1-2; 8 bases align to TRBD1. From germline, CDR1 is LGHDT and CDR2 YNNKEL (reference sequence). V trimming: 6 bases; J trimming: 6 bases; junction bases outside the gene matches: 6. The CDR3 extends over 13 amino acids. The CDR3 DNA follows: TGTGCCAGCAGAAACCAGGGGGCGCATGGCTACACCTTC. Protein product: CASRNQGAHGYTF.

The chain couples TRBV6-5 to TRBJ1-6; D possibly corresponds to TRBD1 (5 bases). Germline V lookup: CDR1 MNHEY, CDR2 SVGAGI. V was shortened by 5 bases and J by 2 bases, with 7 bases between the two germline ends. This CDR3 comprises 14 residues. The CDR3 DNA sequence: TGTGCCAGCAGTCCAGGGCCCTATAATTCACCCCTCCACTTT. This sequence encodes CASSPGPYNSPLHF.

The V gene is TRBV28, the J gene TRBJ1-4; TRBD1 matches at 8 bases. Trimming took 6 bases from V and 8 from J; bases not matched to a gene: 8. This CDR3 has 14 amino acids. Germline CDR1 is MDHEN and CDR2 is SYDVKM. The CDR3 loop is CASSNDRGREKLFF. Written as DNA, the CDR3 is TGTGCCAGCAGCAACGACAGGGGTAGGGAAAAACTGTTTTTT.

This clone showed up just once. CDR3 protein: CAWRGRTGSSYNEQFF. For the CDR3, the DNA is TGTGCCTGGAGGGGTAGGACAGGGAGTTCCTACAATGAGCAGTTCTTC. The chain couples TRBV30 to TRBJ2-1, with 8 bases that match TRBD1. The ends lost 3 bases at V and 1 base at J; junction bases unmatched: 8. The V gene's germline CDR1 is GTSNPN and CDR2 SVGIG (reference sequence). This CDR3 contains 16 residues. Drawing the rest from reference TRBV30 and TRBJ2-1, the complete variable domain is SQTIHQWPATLVQPVGSPLSLECTVEGTSNPNLYWYRQAAGRGLQLLFYSVGIGQISSEVPQNLSASRPQDRQFILSSKKLLLSDSGFYLCAWRGRTGSSYNEQFFGPGTRLTVL.

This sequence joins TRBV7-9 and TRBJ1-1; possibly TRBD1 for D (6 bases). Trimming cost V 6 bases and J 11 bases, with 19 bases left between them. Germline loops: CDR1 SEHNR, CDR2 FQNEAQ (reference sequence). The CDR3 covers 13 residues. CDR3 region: CASSLLGATAAFF. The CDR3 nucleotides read TGTGCCAGCAGTCTGCTGGGGGCGACGGCCGCTTTCTTT.

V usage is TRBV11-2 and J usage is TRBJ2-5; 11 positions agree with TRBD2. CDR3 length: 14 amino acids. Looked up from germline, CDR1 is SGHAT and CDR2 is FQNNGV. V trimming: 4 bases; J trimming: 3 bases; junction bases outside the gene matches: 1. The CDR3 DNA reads TGTGCCAGCAGCTCGGGACTAGCGGAAGAGACCCAGTACTTC. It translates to CASSSGLAEETQYF.

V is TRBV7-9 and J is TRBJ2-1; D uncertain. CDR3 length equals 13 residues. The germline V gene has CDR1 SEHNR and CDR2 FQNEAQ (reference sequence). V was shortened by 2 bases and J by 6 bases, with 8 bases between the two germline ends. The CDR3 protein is CASSLPRANEQFF. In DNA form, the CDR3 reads TGTGCCAGCAGCTTACCTAGAGCCAATGAGCAGTTCTTC. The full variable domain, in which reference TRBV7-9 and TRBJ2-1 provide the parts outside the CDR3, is DTGVSQNPRHKITKRGQNVTFRCDPISEHNRLYWYRQTLGQGPEFLTYFQNEAQLEKSRLLSDRFSAERPKGSFSTLEIQRTEQGDSAMYLCASSLPRANEQFFGPGTRLTVL.

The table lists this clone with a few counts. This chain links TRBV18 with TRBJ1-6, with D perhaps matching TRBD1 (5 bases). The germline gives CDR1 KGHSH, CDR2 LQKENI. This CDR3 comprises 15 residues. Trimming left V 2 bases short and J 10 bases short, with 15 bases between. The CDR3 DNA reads TGTGCCAGCTCACCAGAACCCCGAAACAGGTCACCCCTCCACTTT. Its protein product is CASSPEPRNRSPLHF.

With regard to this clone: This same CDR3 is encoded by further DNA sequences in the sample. CDR3 DNA: TGCGCCAGCAGTAGCGGTGGTACAGATACGCAGTATTTT. Protein product: CASSSGGTDTQYF. The rearrangement uses TRBV5-1 and TRBJ2-3; D perhaps matches TRBD2 (6 bases). The CDR3 runs to 13 residues. Germline V CDR1 and CDR2: SGHRS, YFSETQ. V shed 5 bases and J shed 3 bases, with 10 bases lying between them.

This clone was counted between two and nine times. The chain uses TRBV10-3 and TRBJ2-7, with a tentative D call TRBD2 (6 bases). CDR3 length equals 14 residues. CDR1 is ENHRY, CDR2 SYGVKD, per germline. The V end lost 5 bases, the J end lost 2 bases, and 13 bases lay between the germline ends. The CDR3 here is CAISSGTEAYEQYF. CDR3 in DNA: TGTGCCATCAGTTCCGGGACTGAAGCCTACGAGCAGTACTTC.